Listed here are 5 T cell receptor beta chains from one sample, sequenced in a study of cytomegalovirus exposure and HLA in healthy donors. In the PCR, 60 Vbeta and 13 Jbeta primers were used. Here immunoSEQ multiplex PCR was the method, and the copy in TCRdb shows in-frame clones only, minus some. This table holds about 130,000 clones, roughly 75% found once. Sequenced input: PBMCs. The receptors stem from a man under 40 in good health and CMV-seronegative.

Comment on this clone: This sample includes further DNA sequences coding for the same CDR3. The chain recombines TRBV6-6 with TRBJ1-1; TRBD1 matches at 7 bases. The CDR3 loop spans 14 amino acids. CDR1 MNHNY and CDR2 SVGAGI come from the germline V gene (reference sequence). Trimming at V came to 6 bases and at J to 4 bases, leaving 8 bases not matched to a gene. CDR3 amino acids: CASSSEDRSTEAFF. The CDR3 nucleotides read TGTGCCAGCAGCTCCGAGGACAGGTCCACTGAAGCTTTCTTT.

The chain joins TRBV29-1 to TRBJ2-5, with 7 bases matching TRBD2. Germline-derived CDR1 and CDR2 are SQVTM and ANQGSEA. The CDR3 contains 13 residues. The V segment lost 7 bases and the J segment 3 bases; nucleotides outside the gene matches: 8. The CDR3 loop reads CSADGRGKETQYF. In DNA form, the CDR3 reads TGCAGCGCGGACGGGCGGGGGAAAGAGACCCAGTACTTC.

This chain links TRBV5-4 with TRBJ2-7; 7 bases map to TRBD2. Per germline, CDR1 SGHNT and CDR2 YYREEE (reference sequence). The trim removed 4 bases at V and 7 bases at J, leaving 17 bases unmatched. This CDR3 has 16 amino acids. The CDR3 is CASSPVGGKGVGEQYF. CDR3 nucleotides: TGTGCCAGCAGCCCCGTGGGGGGGAAGGGAGTGGGGGAGCAGTACTTC.

V and J are TRBV7-2 and TRBJ1-1; 7 nucleotides align to TRBD1. The V gene's germline CDR1 is SGHTA and CDR2 FQGNSA. The V gene end was trimmed by 5 bases and the J gene end by 2 bases; junction bases not matched to a gene: 5. The CDR3 totals 14 residues. The CDR3 sequence: CASSVRGVNTEAFF. In DNA, the CDR3 is TGTGCCAGCAGCGTCAGGGGGGTAAACACTGAAGCTTTCTTT.

J is TRBJ1-1 and V is TRBV30; D may be TRBD1 (5 bases). V lost 1 base, J lost 1 base, and 13 bases lay in between. The CDR3 runs to 15 residues. CDR1 is GTSNPN, CDR2 SVGIG, per germline (reference sequence). CDR3 sequence: CAWSASLQGNTEAFF. The CDR3 DNA reads TGTGCCTGGAGTGCTTCTCTCCAGGGGAACACTGAAGCTTTCTTT.